These 18 T cell receptor beta chains were all obtained from the same sample, sequenced in a study of T cells after yellow fever vaccination. TCRdb reprocessed the 5' RACE reads via MiXCR and lists one record per CDR3 protein. The data hold more than 450,000 distinct CDR3 sequences, with 20% to 25% observed a single time. Sequenced material: PBMCs, taken approximately 22 days after the first yellow fever vaccination. The receptors derive from a man younger than 35 who received the YFV17D yellow fever vaccine.

This clonotype has just a few counts. Here the CDR3 DNA reads TGTGCCAGCAGTTACCTGAGAGCGGGGGAGACCCAGTACTTC. This codes for CASSYLRAGETQYF. This chain connects TRBV6-2 or TRBV6-3 to TRBJ2-5; 7 bases fit TRBD2. CDR3 length: 14 residues. V shed 2 bases, J shed 5 bases, and the junction held 5 bases outside the gene matches. The germline gives CDR1 MNHEY, CDR2 SVGEGT.

This clonotype has more than one count but fewer than ten. The J gene is TRBJ2-1, the V gene TRBV12-3 or TRBV12-4; 7 nucleotides match TRBD2. The CDR3 runs 16 residues. V shed 1 base and J 10 bases; nucleotides not matched to a gene: 13. CDR3 sequence reads: CASSLGLAGLGVEQFF. The DNA of the CDR3 is TGTGCCAGCAGTTTAGGACTAGCAGGCTTGGGGGTCGAGCAGTTCTTC.

This clonotype was detected only a few times. The chain couples TRBV7-9 to TRBJ1-2; D is uncertain. Trimming removed 7 bases from V and 3 bases from J, with 12 bases in between. Germline V gene sequence: CDR1 SEHNR, CDR2 FQNEAQ (reference sequence). This CDR3 is built from 13 residues. This CDR3 reads CASTPDLDYGYTF. Here the CDR3 DNA reads TGTGCCAGCACCCCCGACTTGGACTATGGCTACACCTTC.

A few counts support this clonotype. At one of its ends the junction is not consistent with the germline gene, which may arise from a read error. The J gene is TRBJ2-5, the V gene TRBV7-7; D is possibly TRBD1 or TRBD2 (5 bases each). The germline CDR1 and CDR2 sequences are SSHAT and FNYEAQ (reference sequence). This CDR3 region has 14 residues. The CDR3 DNA reads TGTGCTAGCAGCTTTTCCGGGACCAAAGAGACCCAGTACTTC. Protein: CASSFSGTKETQYF.

This chain uses TRBV7-9 with TRBJ2-3, with 10 nucleotides matching TRBD2. Germline loops: CDR1 SEHNR, CDR2 FQNEAQ (reference sequence). J lost 2 bases, V lost 2 bases, and 4 bases had no gene match. The CDR3 is made up of 16 amino acids. The CDR3 nucleotides are TGTGCCAGCAGCTTAATAGCGGGGGGTGTCACAGATACGCAGTATTTT. Translating gives CASSLIAGGVTDTQYF.

This clonotype has only a few counts. This chain connects TRBV5-4 to TRBJ1-6; D may be TRBD1 (6 bases). There are 15 residues in the CDR3. Per the germline V gene, CDR1 is SGHNT and CDR2 is YYREEE (reference sequence). The V gene lost 0 bases and the J gene lost 7 bases, with 11 bases spanning the gap. The CDR3 is CASSLEGQGNSPLHF. The CDR3 DNA is TGTGCCAGCAGCTTGGAGGGGCAGGGGAATTCACCCCTCCACTTT.

This clonotype occurred once. V usage is TRBV4-3 and J usage is TRBJ1-5; possibly TRBD1 for D (5 bases). Germline lookup yields CDR1 LGHNA and CDR2 YSLEER. The germline V and J ends were trimmed by 0 bases and 6 bases, with 12 bases remaining between them. This CDR3 has 15 amino acids. The CDR3 sequence: CASSQDWGVGQPQHF. The DNA of the CDR3 is TGCGCCAGCAGCCAAGATTGGGGGGTAGGTCAGCCCCAGCATTTT.

This clonotype was observed a few times. The chain links TRBV5-1 to TRBJ2-3; 11 nucleotides align to TRBD1. CDR1 is SGHRS and CDR2 is YFSETQ in the germline V gene. CDR3 length equals 14 residues. The V gene end was trimmed by 6 bases and the J gene end by 6 bases; junction bases not matched to a gene: 6. The DNA for the CDR3 is TGCGCCAGCATTTACGGGACAGGGGGTGATACGCAGTATTTT. Translation gives CASIYGTGGDTQYF.

The chain links TRBV4-2 to TRBJ1-2, with unresolved D. V was trimmed by 0 bases and J by 2 bases, leaving 7 bases between them. CDR1 and CDR2 from the germline V gene are LGHNA and YNFKEQ. CDR3 length: 14 amino acids. The CDR3 region has the DNA TGTGCCAGCAGCCAAGAAACAAACAACTATGGCTACACCTTC. Its translation is CASSQETNNYGYTF.

This clonotype was recorded at least ten times. This chain connects TRBV18 to TRBJ1-5, with a possible D match to TRBD1 (6 bases). Germline V CDR1 and CDR2: KGHSH, LQKENI. Trimming shortened V by 4 bases and J by 6 bases, and 16 bases separated the two germline ends. The CDR3 is made up of 15 amino acids. The CDR3 reads CASSQRGAVRQPQHF. Written as DNA, the CDR3 is TGTGCCAGCTCACAACGGGGGGCAGTTCGTCAGCCCCAGCATTTT. Based on the CDR3 plus reference TRBV18 and TRBJ1-5, the full variable domain is NAGVMQNPRHLVRRRGQEARLRCSPMKGHSHVYWYRQLPEEGLKFMVYLQKENIIDESGMPKERFSAEFPKEGPSILRIQQVVRGDSAAYFCASSQRGAVRQPQHFGDGTRLSIL.

J is TRBJ1-5 and V is TRBV20-1; TRBD1 aligns across 8 bases. The ends lost 4 bases at V and 6 bases at J; junction bases unmatched: 5. Germline assignment: CDR1 DFQATT and CDR2 SNEGSKA (reference sequence). The CDR3 length is 13 residues. The CDR3 region has the DNA TGCAGTGCTACAGGGGGCTCCTTTCAGCCCCAGCATTTT. Protein: CSATGGSFQPQHF.

The V call is TRBV3-1, the J call TRBJ2-6; maybe TRBD1 (6 bases). V dropped 8 bases and J dropped 1 base, with 9 bases sitting between them. The germline gives CDR1 LGHDT, CDR2 YNNKEL (reference sequence). This CDR3 has 14 amino acids. As DNA, the CDR3 is TGTGCCAGCGGTCAGGGGTCTGGGGCCAACGTCCTGACTTTC. Residues: CASGQGSGANVLTF. Based on the CDR3 plus reference TRBV3-1 and TRBJ2-6, the full variable domain is DTAVSQTPKYLVTQMGNDKSIKCEQNLGHDTMYWYKQDSKKFLKIMFSYNNKELIINETVPNRFSPKSPDKAHLNLHINSLELGDSAVYFCASGQGSGANVLTFGAGSRLTVL.

CDR3 nucleotides: TGTGCCAGCAGCTCGGGGCCCGGGACAGGGGCATACAATGAGCAGTTCTTC. Protein: CASSSGPGTGAYNEQFF. The chain couples TRBV5-4 to TRBJ2-1; 10 positions match TRBD1. The V and J ends lost 3 bases and 4 bases, in that order; junction bases with no gene match: 10. The germline V gene has CDR1 SGHNT and CDR2 YYREEE (reference sequence). The CDR3 sequence is 17 residues long.

A single count supports this clonotype. The V call is TRBV18, the J call TRBJ2-7; 8 bases are shared with TRBD2. From germline, CDR1 is KGHSH and CDR2 LQKENI. The length of the CDR3 is 14 residues. J was trimmed by 3 bases and V by 8 bases; bases with no gene match: 9. The CDR3 is CASREGGRIYEQYV. In DNA form, the CDR3 reads TGTGCCAGCCGGGAGGGCGGCAGAATCTACGAGCAGTACGTC.

The genes are TRBV6-5 and TRBJ1-1, with D perhaps TRBD1 (6 bases). V was pared by 4 bases and J by 7 bases, with 10 bases between. This CDR3 has 12 amino acids. Germline V lookup: CDR1 MNHEY, CDR2 SVGAGI. CDR3 sequence: CASSSTTGEAFF. CDR3 in DNA: TGTGCCAGCAGTTCCACGACAGGTGAAGCTTTCTTT.

This clonotype was counted only a few times. This chain connects TRBV7-2 to TRBJ2-1; TRBD2 agrees at 7 bases. Per germline, CDR1 SGHTA and CDR2 FQGNSA. This CDR3 region has 15 residues. V lost 3 bases, J lost 4 bases, and 6 bases stayed unmatched. The CDR3 bases are TGTGCCAGCAGCTTGATGGGGGGGAATTACAATGAGCAGTTCTTC. The encoded protein is CASSLMGGNYNEQFF.

V is TRBV6-5 and J is TRBJ1-5; D remains ambiguous. Germline CDR1 reads MNHEY; CDR2 reads SVGAGI. Trimming shortened V by 5 bases and J by 3 bases, and 11 bases separated the two germline ends. The CDR3 is made up of 14 amino acids. The CDR3 bases are TGTGCCAGCAGTCCACAGCAATTCAATCAGCCCCAGCATTTT. This gives the protein CASSPQQFNQPQHF.

This clonotype is termed medium-sized. The chain uses TRBV9 and TRBJ2-7; maybe TRBD2 (5 bases). CDR3 length: 14 amino acids. Trimming shortened V by 4 bases and J by 3 bases, and 14 bases separated the two germline ends. CDR1 is SGDLS, CDR2 YYNGEE, per germline. The CDR3 DNA sequence: TGTGCCAGCAGCTTAGCCGGGGATGACTACGAGCAGTACTTC. Its translation is CASSLAGDDYEQYF. The whole variable domain, filled in from reference TRBV9 and TRBJ2-7, reads DSGVTQTPKHLITATGQRVTLRCSPRSGDLSVYWYQQSLDQGLQFLIQYYNGEERAKGNILERFSAQQFPDLHSELNLSSLELGDSALYFCASSLAGDDYEQYFGPGTRLTVT.